This entry describes one T cell receptor beta chain. V lost 1 base and J lost 6, with 18 bases in between. The CDR3 is 16 amino acids. Germline CDR1 is LGHNA and CDR2 is YNFKEQ. The sample is drawn from a study of T cell responses to AZD1222 COVID-19 vaccine. Data came from immunoSEQ multiplex PCR; TCRdb stores just in-frame clones and leaves some out. The data show approximately 110,000 clones, more than 80% seen once. The chain uses TRBV4-2 and TRBJ1-2, with D perhaps matching TRBD1 (6 bases). This clonotype was sampled from an adult who received the AZD1222 COVID-19 vaccine. The source material was peripheral blood, sampled 28 days after the second AZD1222 dose. The chain's CDR3 is CASSQGQGPYSHGYTF. CDR3 in DNA: TGTGCCAGCAGCCAAGGGCAGGGGCCCTATAGTCATGGCTACACCTTC.